The 20 T cell receptor beta chains in this list originate from one sample, sequenced in a study of blood T cell repertoires in COVID-19. TCRdb keeps only in-frame clones here, not all; method: immunoSEQ multiplex PCR. The sample has roughly 300,000 clones; approximately 91% are singletons. Material for sequencing was PBMCs or T cells enriched from blood (not recorded which). The receptors were sampled from a woman aged 40 to 50 with acute COVID-19.

This chain uses TRBV24-1 with TRBJ2-5; 9 positions match TRBD1. Germline values: CDR1 KGHDR, CDR2 SFDVKD. This CDR3 contains 17 residues. The trim removed 8 bases at V and 4 bases at J, leaving 16 bases unmatched. The CDR3 sequence: CATTHLGRDRVPETQYF. The CDR3 DNA reads as TGTGCCACCACCCATTTGGGCCGGGACAGGGTCCCAGAGACCCAGTACTTC.

This chain uses TRBV7-6 with TRBJ2-1; 7 bases agree with TRBD1. Germline V gene sequence: CDR1 SGHVS, CDR2 FNYEAQ. This CDR3 region has 15 residues. The trim removed 5 bases at V and 7 bases at J, leaving 11 bases unmatched. The CDR3 loop reads CASSDLQGVGNEQFF. CDR3 DNA sequence: TGTGCCAGCAGCGACCTCCAGGGGGTCGGGAATGAGCAGTTCTTC.

The gene calls are TRBV7-9 and TRBJ2-1; TRBD2 is a possible D gene (5 bases). The ends were cut back, 1 base at V and 7 bases at J, with 8 bases in the middle. CDR1 is SEHNR, CDR2 FQNEAQ, per germline (reference sequence). The length of the CDR3 is 13 residues. The CDR3 is CASSLGSGNEQFF. CDR3 sequence (DNA): TGTGCCAGCAGCTTAGGTTCGGGGAATGAGCAGTTCTTC.

The chain links TRBV10-3 to TRBJ2-1; D not certain. Trimming pared 5 bases from V and 6 bases from J, leaving 5 bases between. CDR1 and CDR2 (germline): ENHRY, SYGVKD. The CDR3 contains 11 residues. The CDR3 DNA follows: TGTGCCATCAGTCGGGTCAATGAGCAGTTCTTC. As protein: CAISRVNEQFF.

The V and J genes are TRBV19 and TRBJ2-3; TRBD1 agrees at 7 bases. This CDR3 is built from 14 residues. Germline-derived CDR1 and CDR2 are LNHDA and SQIVND (reference sequence). The junction had 1 base not matched to a gene; V was cut back by 4 bases and J by 0 bases. CDR3 nucleotide sequence: TGTGCCAGTAGTAGACAGGGAAGCACAGATACGCAGTATTTT. As protein: CASSRQGSTDTQYF.

The V gene is TRBV7-9, the J gene TRBJ2-3, with 15 bases aligning to TRBD2. Germline loops: CDR1 SEHNR, CDR2 FQNEAQ (reference sequence). The trim removed 5 bases at V and 2 bases at J, leaving 5 bases unmatched. There are 17 residues in the CDR3. The CDR3 DNA reads TGTGCCAGCAGCCTGGGACTAGCGGGAGGTACCACAGATACGCAGTATTTT. Translated, it gives CASSLGLAGGTTDTQYF.

J is TRBJ1-2 and V is TRBV4-2; no reliable D call. V was clipped by 2 bases and J by 5 bases, with 18 bases between them. This CDR3 contains 16 residues. Germline V lookup: CDR1 LGHNA, CDR2 YNFKEQ. As DNA, the CDR3 is TGTGCCAGCAGCCAAACCCTATACAGAGAGCATTATGGCTACACCTTC. This encodes CASSQTLYREHYGYTF.

This chain links TRBV10-2 with TRBJ1-6, with D possibly TRBD1 on 5 matching bases. Germline V gene lookup returns CDR1 WSHSY and CDR2 SAAADI. This CDR3 region has 14 residues. V was trimmed by 7 bases and J by 8 bases, leaving 15 bases between them. CDR3 sequence (DNA): TGCGCCAGCACTGCAGGGAGGTGGGATTCACCCCTCCACTTT. Its protein is CASTAGRWDSPLHF.

CDR3 bases: TGTGCCAGCAGTTTACAGGGCCACTACGAGCAGTACTTC. It specifies CASSLQGHYEQYF. This chain uses TRBV6-2 or TRBV6-3 with TRBJ2-7, with a tentative D call TRBD1 (6 bases). Per the germline V gene, CDR1 is MNHEY and CDR2 is SVGEGT. V was cut by 4 bases and J by 3 bases, with 10 bases left in between. The CDR3 contains 13 residues.

The rearrangement links TRBV21-1 to TRBJ2-3; TRBD2, the D gene given by the table, was not confirmed from the DNA. TRBV21-1 is classified as a pseudogene. The CDR3 has 21 amino acids. This CDR3 reads CASSSPGRDRNFRINTDTQYF. The CDR3 DNA follows: TGTGCCAGCAGCAGCCCCGGGAGGGACCGTAACTTTAGGATTAACACAGATACGCAGTATTTT.

The chain links TRBV5-6 to TRBJ2-7, with a tentative D call TRBD2 (5 bases). V was trimmed by 4 bases and J by 4 bases, leaving 15 bases between them. Germline CDR1 SGHDT, CDR2 YYEEEE. This CDR3 is built from 14 residues. For the CDR3, the DNA is TGTGCCAGCAGCCCCATCGGACTGTTGTACGAGCAGTACTTC. This gives the protein CASSPIGLLYEQYF. Full variable domain (missing parts from reference TRBV5-6 and TRBJ2-7): DAGVTQSPTHLIKTRGQQVTLRCSPKSGHDTVSWYQQALGQGPQFIFQYYEEEERQRGNFPDRFSGHQFPNYSSELNVNALLLGDSALYLCASSPIGLLYEQYFGPGTRLTVT.

The count of this clone is one. The V gene is TRBV3-1 (or the pseudogene TRBV3-2), the J gene TRBJ1-2; 10 nucleotides agree with TRBD1. CDR1 and CDR2 from the germline V gene are LGHDT and YNNKEL (reference sequence). The CDR3 totals 13 residues. V shed 4 bases and J 8 bases; nucleotides not matched to a gene: 4. The chain's CDR3 is CASSPGQGSGYTF. The CDR3 nucleotides read TGTGCCAGCAGCCCGGGACAGGGGAGCGGCTACACCTTC.

The chain has TRBV6-1 and TRBJ2-7, with D perhaps matching TRBD2 (5 bases). The CDR3 runs to 15 residues. Germline loops: CDR1 MNHNS, CDR2 SASEGT. V was cut by 1 base and J by 2 bases, with 12 bases left in between. The DNA for the CDR3 is TGTGCCAGCAGTGAAGGTAACTTGGAGGCCTACGAGCAGTACTTC. This sequence encodes CASSEGNLEAYEQYF.

This chain connects TRBV29-1 to TRBJ2-5, with D possibly being TRBD1 (6 bases). There are 13 residues in the CDR3. CDR1 SQVTM and CDR2 ANQGSEA come from the germline V gene. The germline V and J ends were trimmed by 3 bases and 3 bases, with 11 bases remaining between them. The CDR3: CSVEGTSKETQYF. CDR3 DNA sequence: TGCAGCGTTGAGGGGACAAGCAAAGAGACCCAGTACTTC.

The CDR3 DNA sequence: TGCGCCAGCAGCTTGACAGGGGGCCGGAATACGCAGTATTTT. Protein sequence: CASSLTGGRNTQYF. V gene TRBV5-1 combines with J gene TRBJ2-3, with 9 bases identical to TRBD1. Germline V lookup: CDR1 SGHRS, CDR2 YFSETQ. Trimming took 1 base from V and 7 from J; bases not matched to a gene: 4. The CDR3 is 14 residues long.

The chain is built from TRBV2 and TRBJ2-3; D call uncertain. Trimming left V 0 bases short and J 0 bases short, with 10 bases between. This CDR3 spans 16 amino acids. Germline loops: CDR1 SNHLY, CDR2 FYNNEI. The CDR3 is CASSEAQYESTDTQYF. CDR3 bases: TGTGCCAGCAGTGAAGCGCAGTACGAAAGCACAGATACGCAGTATTTT.

The chain uses TRBV5-6 and TRBJ1-5; 11 bases are shared with TRBD1. Per the germline V gene, CDR1 is SGHDT and CDR2 is YYEEEE. The CDR3 loop spans 19 amino acids. V lost 1 base, J lost 0 bases, and 9 bases stayed unmatched. This chain's CDR3 is CASSLNGQGAGYSNQPQHF. CDR3 nucleotides: TGTGCCAGCAGCTTGAACGGACAGGGGGCCGGTTATAGCAATCAGCCCCAGCATTTT.

The V call is TRBV18, the J call TRBJ1-3; D unclear. Germline CDR1 and CDR2: KGHSH and LQKENI. Trimming removed 3 bases at V and 0 bases at J, with 9 bases between. The CDR3 extends over 15 amino acids. In DNA form, the CDR3 reads TGTGCCAGCTCACCGTCCGCGGGCTCTGGAAACACCATATATTTT. As protein: CASSPSAGSGNTIYF.

The CDR3 loop reads CASSQVNREGSLHF. In DNA form, the CDR3 reads TGTGCCAGCAGCCAAGTGAATCGGGAGGGTTCCCTCCACTTT. V gene TRBV3-1 (or the pseudogene TRBV3-2) combines with J gene TRBJ1-6, with no clear D. The CDR3 spans 14 residues. CDR1 is LGHDT and CDR2 is YNNKEL in the germline V gene (reference sequence). The V end was cut by 1 base, the J end by 14 bases, with 15 bases between.

CDR3 DNA: TGTGCCAGCAGCCTTGGGACTTCGGGGGGGATCGAGACCCAGTACTTC. Translation gives CASSLGTSGGIETQYF. The chain employs TRBV11-2 and TRBJ2-5; TRBD2 matches at 8 bases. After removal of 5 bases from V and 5 bases from J, the junction contained 13 bases not matched to a gene. Germline V gene lookup returns CDR1 SGHAT and CDR2 FQNNGV. CDR3 size: 16 residues.